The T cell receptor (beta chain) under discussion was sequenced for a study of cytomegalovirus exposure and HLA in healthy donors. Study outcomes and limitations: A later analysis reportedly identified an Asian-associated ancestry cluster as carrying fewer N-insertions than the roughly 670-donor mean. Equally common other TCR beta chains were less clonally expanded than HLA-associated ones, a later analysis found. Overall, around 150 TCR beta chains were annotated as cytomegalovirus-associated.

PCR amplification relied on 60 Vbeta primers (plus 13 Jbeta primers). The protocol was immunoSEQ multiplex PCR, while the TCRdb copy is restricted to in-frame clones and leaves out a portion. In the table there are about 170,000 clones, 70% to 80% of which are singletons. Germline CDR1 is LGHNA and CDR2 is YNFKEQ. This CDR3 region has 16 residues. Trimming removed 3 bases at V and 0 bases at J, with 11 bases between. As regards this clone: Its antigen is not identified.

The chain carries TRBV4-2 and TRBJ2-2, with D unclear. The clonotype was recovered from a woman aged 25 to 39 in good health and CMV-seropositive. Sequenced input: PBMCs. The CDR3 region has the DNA TGTGCCAGCAGCCAGTTTAGCTTAGCGAACACCGGGGAGCTGTTTTTT. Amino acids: CASSQFSLANTGELFF.